This T cell receptor (beta chain) comes out of a study of blood T cells in healthy people across ages. This clonotype occurred a few times. Per germline, CDR1 LNHNV and CDR2 YYDKDF (reference sequence). This CDR3 spans 15 amino acids. Losses at the gene ends were 5 bases for V and 2 bases for J; bases not matched to a gene: 5. The second PCR ran about 7 to 12 cycles with a sample-barcoded 5' primer and J-beta primers. Every cDNA molecule bore a tag from a template-switch adaptor containing 12 random nucleotides. Each sample yielded at least 2.5 million CDR3-containing paired-end reads. TCRdb analysed the 5' RACE reads with MiXCR anew, one entry per CDR3 protein. Among about 720,000 distinct CDR3 sequences listed, around a quarter were seen once. This sample was shared with a second study, whose subject was T cells of mothers and their children. That work states: Reads recorded for TCR beta CDR3 numbered over 9.5 million per mother and around 2.8 million per child. Researchers report slightly higher, though non-significant, overlap in related mother-child pairs than in unrelated pairs.

Sequenced material: blood. The clonotype was recovered from a boy aged 5-17 years in good health. This sequence joins TRBV15 and TRBJ2-5; 10 positions match TRBD2. CDR3 sequence reads: CATSLPSGGQETQYF. The CDR3 DNA reads as TGTGCCACCAGCCTACCTAGCGGGGGACAAGAGACCCAGTACTTC.